This record looks at one T cell receptor beta chain sequence and its context. The antigen remains undetermined. Libraries for TCR beta were made by quantitative 5'-RACE with molecular barcodes. TCRdb redid the calling of the 5' RACE reads with MiXCR, one entry per CDR3 protein. This sample has about 420,000 distinct CDR3 sequences, with approximately 20% found just once. The CDR3 length is 13 residues. The ends were cut back, 7 bases at V and 5 bases at J, with 17 bases in the middle. Per germline, CDR1 SQVTM and CDR2 ANQGSEA. The record originates from a study of CD8 T cells in ankylosing spondylitis. Study results and caveats: A motif in TCR beta, a set of about eight highly homologous variants, appeared characteristic of ankylosing spondylitis blood.

The sequenced sample was blood, either unsorted or a sorted T cell fraction (not recorded which). The J gene is TRBJ2-5, the V gene TRBV29-1; possible D gene TRBD2, 7 bases. The receptor was derived from a male donor with ankylosing spondylitis. CDR3 DNA: TGCAGCGGCACCGGGAAGGGGGGGGAGACCCAGTACTTC. Amino acid sequence: CSGTGKGGETQYF.